These T cell receptor beta chains were read from a single sample in a study of cytomegalovirus exposure and HLA in healthy donors. TCRdb's table, derived via immunoSEQ multiplex PCR, lists solely in-frame clones and lacks some. In the table there are 60,000 to 75,000 clones, roughly 94% of which are singletons. The sequencing input was PBMCs. The receptor source for this set is a woman aged 18-29 years in good health and CMV-seropositive. Each CDR3 is given with its conserved first and last residue. Each record gives: clone size, V gene, D gene, J gene, CDR3 protein, CDR3 DNA. The D gene is left open where the match is weak. Only some rows state a clone size, as once, few, many or a class for expanded clones.

-,TRBV7-2,-,TRBJ1-5,CASSLQGNQPQHF,TGTGCCAGCAGCTTACAGGGGAATCAGCCCCAGCATTTT
few,TRBV5-1,TRBD2,TRBJ2-5,CASSKIVAGGPEETQYF,TGCGCCAGCAGCAAGATAGTAGCGGGAGGGCCGGAAGAGACCCAGTACTTC
-,TRBV28,-,TRBJ2-7,CASSFNQQTASYEQYF,TGTGCCAGCAGTTTCAATCAACAGACAGCGAGCTACGAGCAGTACTTC
-,TRBV29-1,-,TRBJ2-2,CSVVEAITGELFF,TGCAGCGTCGTAGAAGCGATCACCGGGGAGCTGTTTTTT
-,TRBV7-9,TRBD1,TRBJ1-1,CASSSTGSYTEAFF,TGTGCCAGCAGCTCGACAGGGTCGTACACTGAAGCTTTCTTT
-,TRBV6-1,TRBD1,TRBJ2-7,CASSGTGLYEQYF,TGTGCCAGCAGTGGGACAGGGTTGTACGAGCAGTACTTC
-,TRBV5-1,-,TRBJ1-1,CASSFREGLTEAFF,TGCGCCAGCAGCTTCAGGGAGGGTTTAACTGAAGCTTTCTTT
-,TRBV19,TRBD1,TRBJ2-7,CASSGQGVRYYEQYF,TGTGCCAGTTCAGGACAGGGGGTCCGTTACTACGAGCAGTACTTC
-,TRBV6-1,-,TRBJ1-6,CASTSQGIVGSPLHF,TGTGCCAGCACCAGCCAGGGGATAGTAGGTTCACCCCTCCACTTT
-,TRBV7-2,-,TRBJ1-5,CASSSAKSSNQPQHF,TGTGCCAGCAGTTCTGCTAAGAGTAGCAATCAGCCCCAGCATTTT
-,TRBV7-8,-,TRBJ2-5,CASSFGYVETQYF,TGTGCCAGCAGCTTCGGGTATGTGGAGACCCAGTACTTC
-,TRBV6-5,TRBD1,TRBJ1-4,CASHNRGEKLFF,TGTGCCAGTCATAACAGGGGAGAGAAACTGTTTTTT
-,TRBV7-2,-,TRBJ1-5,CASSPGPVQGSYGDQPQHF,TGTGCCAGCAGCCCCGGGCCGGTGCAGGGGTCTTATGGCGATCAGCCCCAGCATTTT
-,TRBV5-6,TRBD1,TRBJ1-6,CASSAGTGFYNSPLHF,TGTGCCAGCAGCGCCGGGACAGGGTTTTATAATTCACCCCTCCACTTT
-,TRBV28,-,TRBJ1-2,CASRTPGGRGYTF,TGTGCCAGCAGGACGCCGGGGGGCCGCGGCTACACCTTC
-,TRBV6-1,TRBD2,TRBJ2-6,CASSGSGKEFSGANVLTF,TGTGCCAGCAGTGGCAGCGGGAAGGAATTTTCTGGGGCCAACGTCCTGACTTTC
-,TRBV7-2,-,TRBJ2-1,CASSAPPGVMNEQFF,TGTGCCAGCAGCGCCCCCCCGGGGGTTATGAATGAGCAGTTCTTC
-,TRBV6-1,TRBD2,TRBJ2-3,CASSRLAGLGDTQYF,TGTGCCAGCAGCAGACTAGCGGGGCTCGGGGATACGCAGTATTTT
-,TRBV19,TRBD1,TRBJ2-2,CASSIVGTGAQSGELFF,TGTGCCAGTAGTATAGTTGGGACAGGGGCGCAAAGCGGGGAGCTGTTTTTT
-,TRBV6-6,-,TRBJ1-1,CASFMNTEAFF,TGTGCCAGCTTCATGAACACTGAAGCTTTCTTT
-,TRBV7-9,-,TRBJ1-1,CASSPDMGGNFGLNTEAFF,TGTGCCAGCAGCCCCGACATGGGCGGGAATTTCGGGCTGAACACTGAAGCTTTCTTT
many,TRBV27,-,TRBJ1-6,CASSIGPNSPLHF,TGTGCCAGCAGTATTGGCCCTAATTCACCCCTCCACTTT
-,TRBV6-5,-,TRBJ1-4,CASRAGFEKLFF,TGTGCCAGCAGAGCAGGGTTTGAAAAACTGTTTTTT
-,TRBV5-4,TRBD2,TRBJ2-5,CASFTLAGGKETQYF,TGTGCCAGCTTTACACTAGCGGGAGGGAAAGAGACCCAGTACTTC
-,TRBV11-3,-,TRBJ2-7,CASSFVSLSEQYF,TGTGCCAGCAGCTTCGTCTCTCTTAGCGAGCAGTACTTC
-,TRBV28,TRBD2,TRBJ2-7,CATRGPGTSGGWSYEQYF,TGTGCCACCAGAGGGCCTGGGACTAGCGGGGGGTGGTCCTACGAGCAGTACTTC
-,TRBV10-3,TRBD1,TRBJ2-7,CATRTGKSYEQYF,TGTGCCACCCGGACAGGGAAGAGCTACGAGCAGTACTTC
once,TRBV6-8,TRBD1,TRBJ1-2,CAILRRVTGTGGRFGVGNNYGYTF,TGTGCCATCCTAAGACGCGTTACCGGGACAGGGGGGAGGTTCGGTGTGGGAAACAACTATGGCTACACCTTC
-,TRBV19,-,TRBJ2-1,CASTPQSGGSYNEQFF,TGTGCCAGTACCCCCCAGTCCGGGGGCTCCTACAATGAGCAGTTCTTC
-,TRBV29-1,-,TRBJ1-1,CSGSQVLNTEAFF,TGCAGCGGCAGCCAGGTCCTCAACACTGAAGCTTTCTTT
-,TRBV27,-,TRBJ2-7,CASSWASGTRQYF,TGTGCCAGCAGTTGGGCAAGCGGTACACGACAGTACTTC
-,TRBV5-1,-,TRBJ2-5,CASSWASVQETQYF,TGCGCCAGCAGCTGGGCTAGCGTACAAGAGACCCAGTACTTC
few,TRBV6-5,-,TRBJ1-1,CATTVAGGSEAFF,TGTGCCACCACCGTCGCGGGGGGCAGTGAAGCTTTCTTT
-,TRBV7-9,TRBD1,TRBJ1-1,CASRPGTGGNTEAFF,TGTGCCAGCAGACCCGGGACAGGGGGGAACACTGAAGCTTTCTTT
-,TRBV27,-,TRBJ2-7,CASSLRGMTQSYEQYF,TGTGCCAGCAGTTTAAGAGGAATGACGCAGTCCTACGAGCAGTACTTC
once,TRBV2,-,TRBJ2-2,CASSPRDTNTGELFF,TGTGCCAGCAGTCCCCGGGACACCAACACCGGGGAGCTGTTTTTT
once,TRBV30,-,TRBJ2-3,CAWSVLGLSQGTQYF,TGTGCCTGGAGTGTATTAGGGCTTTCCCAGGGTACGCAGTATTTT
-,TRBV29-1,TRBD2,TRBJ2-5,CSVVSTSGRPGWETQYF,TGCAGCGTTGTTTCGACTAGCGGGAGGCCGGGGTGGGAGACCCAGTACTTC
-,TRBV4-1,-,TRBJ2-1,CASSQVSGDDEQFF,TGCGCCAGCAGCCAAGTGTCGGGGGACGATGAGCAGTTCTTC
-,TRBV27,-,TRBJ2-1,CASSLSSYNEQFF,TGTGCCAGCAGTCTCAGCTCCTACAATGAGCAGTTCTTC
-,TRBV6-5,-,TRBJ1-2,CASSYLPITSGYTF,TGTGCCAGCAGTTACCTTCCTATTACGTCTGGCTACACCTTC
-,TRBV7-9,-,TRBJ1-1,CASSLGTGAGNTEAFF,TGTGCCAGCAGCCTTGGGACTGGGGCGGGGAACACTGAAGCTTTCTTT
-,TRBV19,-,TRBJ1-2,CASSATLVATGYTF,TGTGCCAGTAGCGCGACCTTGGTAGCAACTGGCTACACCTTC
-,TRBV7-2,-,TRBJ2-5,CASSLGSAGLRQETQYF,TGTGCCAGCAGCCTAGGTTCGGCAGGGCTAAGACAAGAGACCCAGTACTTC
-,TRBV5-1,-,TRBJ2-2,CASSFHRVMPGELFF,TGCGCCAGCAGCTTCCACAGGGTCATGCCCGGGGAGCTGTTTTTT
-,TRBV4-1,-,TRBJ1-2,CASSQEPLNNRGYGYTF,TGCGCCAGCAGCCAAGAACCCCTAAACAACCGGGGCTATGGCTACACCTTC
-,TRBV6-7,-,TRBJ1-1,CASRQEHPNTEAFF,TGTGCCAGCAGACAGGAGCACCCTAACACTGAAGCTTTCTTT
-,TRBV28,-,TRBJ2-2,CASTGRGELFF,TGTGCCTCAACAGGGAGAGGGGAGCTGTTTTTT
-,TRBV18,-,TRBJ2-2,CASSPRAANTGELFF,TGTGCCAGCTCACCACGGGCAGCGAACACCGGGGAGCTGTTTTTT
-,TRBV27,TRBD1,TRBJ2-3,CASSSPGRGQDTQYF,TGTGCCAGCAGTTCCCCAGGTAGGGGGCAGGATACGCAGTATTTT
-,TRBV7-3,TRBD1,TRBJ1-1,CASSRTTGGFTEAFF,TGTGCCAGCAGCCGAACGACAGGGGGGTTCACTGAAGCTTTCTTT
-,TRBV5-1,TRBD2,TRBJ2-3,CASSSEPGTRGGDTQYF,TGCGCCAGCAGCTCTGAGCCCGGGACTAGGGGGGGAGATACGCAGTATTTT
-,TRBV6-6,-,TRBJ1-3,CASSPARGSRNTIYF,TGTGCCAGCAGCCCAGCGCGGGGCTCTCGAAACACCATATATTTT
-,TRBV28,-,TRBJ2-1,CASSPGRREGQFF,TGTGCCAGCAGCCCGGGGCGGCGGGAAGGGCAGTTCTTC
-,TRBV7-2,TRBD2,TRBJ2-1,CASSLDLAGRYNEQFF,TGTGCCAGCAGCTTAGATCTAGCGGGAAGGTACAATGAGCAGTTCTTC
-,TRBV7-9,TRBD2,TRBJ2-1,CASSLGSGGFNEQFF,TGTGCCAGCAGCTTAGGTAGCGGGGGGTTCAATGAGCAGTTCTTC
-,TRBV7-3,TRBD1,TRBJ1-5,CASSSYLQGVHQPQHF,TGTGCCAGCAGCTCCTATCTACAGGGGGTTCATCAGCCCCAGCATTTT
-,TRBV9,TRBD2,TRBJ2-5,CASSRPTSGGAGTQYF,TGTGCCAGCAGCCGCCCTACTAGCGGGGGGGCCGGAACCCAGTACTTC